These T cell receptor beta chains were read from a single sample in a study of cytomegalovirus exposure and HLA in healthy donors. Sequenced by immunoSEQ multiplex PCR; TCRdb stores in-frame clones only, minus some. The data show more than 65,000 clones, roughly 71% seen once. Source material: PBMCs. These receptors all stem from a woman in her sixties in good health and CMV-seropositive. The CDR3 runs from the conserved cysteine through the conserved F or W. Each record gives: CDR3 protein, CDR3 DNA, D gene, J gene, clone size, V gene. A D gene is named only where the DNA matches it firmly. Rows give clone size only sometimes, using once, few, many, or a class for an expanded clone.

CDR3aa: CASRLAGSTDTQYF
CDR3nt: TGTGCCAGCAGGCTAGCGGGGAGCACAGATACGCAGTATTTT
d_gene: TRBD2
j_gene: TRBJ2-3
abundance: .
v_gene: TRBV6-1

CDR3aa: CASSETGEKLFF
CDR3nt: TGTGCCAGCAGTGAAACGGGTGAAAAACTGTTTTTT
d_gene: .
j_gene: TRBJ1-4
abundance: few
v_gene: TRBV2

CDR3aa: CAWTLPFTGAGELFF
CDR3nt: TGTGCCTGGACCCTCCCATTTACAGGGGCCGGGGAGCTGTTTTTT
d_gene: TRBD1
j_gene: TRBJ2-2
abundance: .
v_gene: TRBV30

CDR3aa: CASRGDSQETQYF
CDR3nt: TGTGCCAGCCGTGGTGACTCCCAAGAGACCCAGTACTTC
d_gene: .
j_gene: TRBJ2-5
abundance: .
v_gene: TRBV2

CDR3aa: CASSRGLAGVNTGELFF
CDR3nt: TGTGCCAGTAGTAGGGGACTAGCGGGCGTGAACACCGGGGAGCTGTTTTTT
d_gene: TRBD2
j_gene: TRBJ2-2
abundance: few
v_gene: TRBV19

CDR3aa: CASTQQGGPTEAFF
CDR3nt: TGTGCCAGCACCCAACAGGGAGGGCCAACTGAAGCTTTCTTT
d_gene: .
j_gene: TRBJ1-1
abundance: many
v_gene: TRBV6-6

CDR3aa: CASSSGGSYNSPLHF
CDR3nt: TGTGCCAGCAGTTCAGGGGGCTCCTATAATTCACCCCTCCACTTT
d_gene: TRBD1
j_gene: TRBJ1-6
abundance: .
v_gene: TRBV6-5

CDR3aa: CASSLQTGRETQYF
CDR3nt: TGTGCCAGCAGCCTTCAAACAGGGCGGGAGACCCAGTACTTC
d_gene: .
j_gene: TRBJ2-5
abundance: .
v_gene: TRBV14

CDR3aa: CASSPTGAGYGYTF
CDR3nt: TGTGCCAGTAGTCCGACAGGGGCGGGCTATGGCTACACCTTC
d_gene: TRBD1
j_gene: TRBJ1-2
abundance: once
v_gene: TRBV19

CDR3aa: CASSALPHHDQPQHF
CDR3nt: TGTGCCAGTAGTGCACTTCCTCACCATGATCAGCCCCAGCATTTT
d_gene: .
j_gene: TRBJ1-5
abundance: .
v_gene: TRBV19

CDR3aa: CASSQLQGEGTEAFF
CDR3nt: TGCGCCAGCAGCCAATTACAGGGGGAGGGCACTGAAGCTTTCTTT
d_gene: TRBD1
j_gene: TRBJ1-1
abundance: once
v_gene: TRBV4-1

CDR3aa: CASSQARKREWDTQYF
CDR3nt: TGTGCCAGCAGCCAAGCTAGAAAGCGGGAGTGGGATACGCAGTATTTT
d_gene: TRBD2
j_gene: TRBJ2-3
abundance: .
v_gene: TRBV14

CDR3aa: CASSATTGVDTEAFF
CDR3nt: TGTGCCAGCAGCGCAACGACAGGGGTGGACACTGAAGCTTTCTTT
d_gene: TRBD1
j_gene: TRBJ1-1
abundance: .
v_gene: TRBV9

CDR3aa: CASSLARGVPDTQYF
CDR3nt: TGTGCCAGCAGCTTAGCGCGGGGAGTGCCAGATACGCAGTATTTT
d_gene: .
j_gene: TRBJ2-3
abundance: .
v_gene: TRBV7-9

CDR3aa: CASSFTGGYGYTF
CDR3nt: TGTGCCAGCAGCTTTACAGGGGGCTATGGCTACACCTTC
d_gene: TRBD1
j_gene: TRBJ1-2
abundance: .
v_gene: TRBV5-4

CDR3aa: CASSPPTPGELFF
CDR3nt: TGTGCCAGCAGCCCACCAACTCCCGGGGAGCTGTTTTTT
d_gene: .
j_gene: TRBJ2-2
abundance: .
v_gene: TRBV7-9

CDR3aa: CASRLGRETEAFF
CDR3nt: TGCGCCAGCAGACTGGGGAGGGAGACTGAAGCTTTCTTT
d_gene: .
j_gene: TRBJ1-1
abundance: once
v_gene: TRBV5-1

CDR3aa: CASSSTGDTQYF
CDR3nt: TGTGCCAGCTCGTCGACAGGAGATACGCAGTATTTT
d_gene: .
j_gene: TRBJ2-3
abundance: .
v_gene: TRBV18

CDR3aa: CASSPGQGVGEQYF
CDR3nt: TGTGCCAGCAGCCCGGGACAGGGGGTAGGCGAGCAGTACTTC
d_gene: TRBD1
j_gene: TRBJ2-7
abundance: .
v_gene: TRBV11-2

CDR3aa: CASSQRGTEAFF
CDR3nt: TGTGCCAGCAGTCAAAGGGGTACTGAAGCTTTCTTT
d_gene: .
j_gene: TRBJ1-1
abundance: few
v_gene: TRBV28

CDR3aa: CASSAGLAGESGANVLTF
CDR3nt: TGTGCCAGCAGTGCGGGACTAGCGGGGGAGTCTGGGGCCAACGTCCTGACTTTC
d_gene: TRBD2
j_gene: TRBJ2-6
abundance: .
v_gene: TRBV2

CDR3aa: CASNADRAAYEQYF
CDR3nt: TGTGCCAGCAATGCGGACAGGGCGGCCTACGAGCAGTACTTC
d_gene: TRBD1
j_gene: TRBJ2-7
abundance: .
v_gene: TRBV6-1

CDR3aa: CASSRREGSYNEQFF
CDR3nt: TGCGCCAGCAGCAGGCGGGAGGGCTCCTACAATGAGCAGTTCTTC
d_gene: TRBD2
j_gene: TRBJ2-1
abundance: .
v_gene: TRBV4-1

CDR3aa: CASSDHRQSTNEKLFF
CDR3nt: TGTGCCAGCAGTGACCATCGACAGAGTACTAATGAAAAACTGTTTTTT
d_gene: .
j_gene: TRBJ1-4
abundance: .
v_gene: TRBV25-1

CDR3aa: CSVVQGLNTEAFF
CDR3nt: TGCAGCGTTGTTCAGGGGTTGAACACTGAAGCTTTCTTT
d_gene: .
j_gene: TRBJ1-1
abundance: few
v_gene: TRBV29-1

CDR3aa: CASSGGRTQNYGYTF
CDR3nt: TGTGCCAGCAGTGGGGGGAGGACACAAAACTATGGCTACACCTTC
d_gene: .
j_gene: TRBJ1-2
abundance: few
v_gene: TRBV2

CDR3aa: CASSDGGRAFPYTGELFF
CDR3nt: TGTGCCAGCAGTGATGGGGGCAGGGCGTTCCCCTACACCGGGGAGCTGTTTTTT
d_gene: .
j_gene: TRBJ2-2
abundance: .
v_gene: TRBV6-1

CDR3aa: CASSPGRTNEKLFF
CDR3nt: TGTGCCAGCAGCCCAGGGAGGACTAATGAAAAACTGTTTTTT
d_gene: .
j_gene: TRBJ1-4
abundance: .
v_gene: TRBV16

CDR3aa: CAWSRRTSSPLHF
CDR3nt: TGTGCCTGGAGTCGCCGGACAAGTTCACCCCTCCACTTT
d_gene: .
j_gene: TRBJ1-6
abundance: .
v_gene: TRBV30

CDR3aa: CASSLTADQPQHF
CDR3nt: TGTGCCAGCAGTTTAACAGCAGATCAGCCCCAGCATTTT
d_gene: .
j_gene: TRBJ1-5
abundance: .
v_gene: TRBV27

CDR3aa: CASSLAGGLSGPQHF
CDR3nt: TGCGCCAGCAGCTTGGCAGGGGGTCTCAGCGGGCCCCAGCATTTT
d_gene: TRBD1
j_gene: TRBJ1-5
abundance: .
v_gene: TRBV5-1

CDR3aa: CSVQGLGNQPQHF
CDR3nt: TGCAGCGTCCAGGGTTTGGGCAATCAGCCCCAGCATTTT
d_gene: .
j_gene: TRBJ1-5
abundance: .
v_gene: TRBV29-1

CDR3aa: CASSPSSGNTEAFF
CDR3nt: TGTGCCAGTAGTCCCTCCAGCGGGAACACTGAAGCTTTCTTT
d_gene: .
j_gene: TRBJ1-1
abundance: .
v_gene: TRBV19

CDR3aa: CASSLAGARNEQFF
CDR3nt: TGTGCCAGCAGCTTAGCGGGAGCGAGAAATGAGCAGTTCTTC
d_gene: .
j_gene: TRBJ2-1
abundance: once
v_gene: TRBV7-2

CDR3aa: CASTTLGQTENTEAFF
CDR3nt: TGTGCCAGCACCACCCTGGGGCAGACTGAGAACACTGAAGCTTTCTTT
d_gene: .
j_gene: TRBJ1-1
abundance: few
v_gene: TRBV7-8

CDR3aa: CASSLAGGGYNEQFF
CDR3nt: TGCGCCAGCAGCTTGGCGGGGGGCGGATACAATGAGCAGTTCTTC
d_gene: .
j_gene: TRBJ2-1
abundance: .
v_gene: TRBV5-1

CDR3aa: CAISDGTSGEYEQYF
CDR3nt: TGTGCCATCAGTGATGGGACTAGCGGGGAATACGAGCAGTACTTC
d_gene: TRBD2
j_gene: TRBJ2-7
abundance: .
v_gene: TRBV10-3

CDR3aa: CASKSTGVSSYEQYF
CDR3nt: TGTGCCAGCAAATCTACCGGGGTGAGCTCCTACGAGCAGTACTTC
d_gene: .
j_gene: TRBJ2-7
abundance: .
v_gene: TRBV6-1

CDR3aa: CASSQVPNRGKLFF
CDR3nt: TGTGCCAGCAGCCAAGTGCCCAATCGCGGAAAACTGTTTTTT
d_gene: .
j_gene: TRBJ1-4
abundance: few
v_gene: TRBV14

CDR3aa: CASSLLQGPVSGNTIYF
CDR3nt: TGTGCCAGCAGCTTATTACAGGGGCCCGTCTCTGGAAACACCATATATTTT
d_gene: TRBD1
j_gene: TRBJ1-3
abundance: .
v_gene: TRBV5-5

CDR3aa: CASSPRGTDNEQFF
CDR3nt: TGTGCCAGCTCACCACGGGGGACAGACAATGAGCAGTTCTTC
d_gene: TRBD1
j_gene: TRBJ2-1
abundance: .
v_gene: TRBV18

CDR3aa: CSVGGSDGYTF
CDR3nt: TGCAGCGTCGGGGGTAGCGATGGCTACACCTTC
d_gene: .
j_gene: TRBJ1-2
abundance: .
v_gene: TRBV29-1

CDR3aa: CSVYGTLGAFF
CDR3nt: TGCAGCGTATACGGGACATTAGGGGCTTTCTTT
d_gene: .
j_gene: TRBJ1-1
abundance: .
v_gene: TRBV29-1

CDR3aa: CTSSRRHVGYTGGLFF
CDR3nt: TGCACCAGCAGCCGCCGGCATGTCGGTTACACCGGGGGGCTGTTTTTT
d_gene: .
j_gene: TRBJ2-2
abundance: .
v_gene: TRBV1

CDR3aa: CAWSGRVGNQPQHF
CDR3nt: TGTGCCTGGAGTGGCAGGGTTGGCAATCAGCCCCAGCATTTT
d_gene: .
j_gene: TRBJ1-5
abundance: .
v_gene: TRBV30

CDR3aa: CASSPGAGELFF
CDR3nt: TGTGCCAGTAGTCCCGGGGCCGGGGAGCTGTTTTTT
d_gene: .
j_gene: TRBJ2-2
abundance: .
v_gene: TRBV19

CDR3aa: CAWSTTRDSNYGYTF
CDR3nt: TGTGCCTGGAGCACAACCCGGGACAGTAACTATGGCTACACCTTC
d_gene: TRBD1
j_gene: TRBJ1-2
abundance: .
v_gene: TRBV30

CDR3aa: CASSPLTGIFSTDTQYF
CDR3nt: TGTGCCAGCAGCCCGCTGACAGGCATCTTCAGCACAGATACGCAGTATTTT
d_gene: .
j_gene: TRBJ2-3
abundance: .
v_gene: TRBV14

CDR3aa: CASSEGWPGGAGSGYTF
CDR3nt: TGTGCCAGCAGTGAAGGGTGGCCGGGTGGGGCAGGTTCTGGCTACACCTTC
d_gene: .
j_gene: TRBJ1-2
abundance: once
v_gene: TRBV6-1